This TCR beta chain appears in the sequencing data of a study of identical twins (dated by TCRdb to 2016 to 2018). Study-wide context: TCR alpha and beta repertoires from monozygotic twins, unrelated adults of various ages and cord blood were deep-sequenced to test whether fetal clonotypes persist. Replicate twin experiments were performed at different times using different library preparation protocols to rule out contamination.

What the authors observed across the whole study: Conclusions relied on cross-sectional statistical analysis, since the same donors could not be followed over many years. The excess sharing between twins in beta out-of-frame sequences was weaker because fewer shared sequences reduced the signal-to-noise ratio. Compared with coincidental sharing between unrelated individuals, an excess of low generation-probability sequences was observed among out-of-frame TCR alpha sequences shared between twins. Abundant cord blood beta clonotypes had fewer insertions, young adult naive repertoires showed a similar but weaker trend, and memory repertoires showed no such trend. Zero-insertion analyses could be partly confounded by invariant T cells such as MAIT and iNKT, although diverse VJ usage argued against such confounding for most clonotypes. In monozygotic twins, recombination models systematically underestimated out-of-frame TCR alpha sharing, but the models matched the sharing seen between unrelated individuals.

All donors were healthy Caucasians. Three pairs of female monozygotic twins, all aged roughly 18 to 29 years, made up the twin cohort. The RNA used for TCR libraries was isolated from peripheral blood mononuclear cells. Deletion took 2 bases off V and 6 bases off J, with a span of 8 bases between the germline ends. Reading the germline V gene gives CDR1 MNHEY and CDR2 SVGAGI. The CDR3 sequence holds 12 residues, the cysteine and phenylalanine included. This entry keeps only the CDR3 DNA: 36 bases, framed from base 1. Regarding this clonotype: Its specific antigen is unknown. Base qualities are not recorded, but no much larger clone differs from it by a single base.

The protocol used for the library was 5' RACE. The sequencer was an Illumina HiSeq 2000. A universal primer binding site was introduced by template switching, and a unique molecular identifier was present in the final cDNA, enabling accurate counting of TCR cDNA molecules. Specific primers in the conserved constant-segment region were used to synthesize first-strand cDNA for the TCR alpha and beta chains. To control for contamination, every cDNA library was double barcoded, receiving both a SMART-Mk sample barcode and Illumina barcodes. Two successive PCR steps introduced TruSeq adapter sequences along with Illumina sample barcodes. The TCR alpha and beta cDNA libraries were sequenced on the Illumina HiSeq platform using custom primers. As for the original processing: MiGEC processed the raw reads to extract unique molecular identifiers, while MiXCR was used to determine the CDR3 positions. Recombination models were inferred per individual with the repgenHMM and IGoR tools using an EM algorithm. Shared clonotypes were analyzed with the tcR package in R, and sharing was normalized by the product of cloneset sizes. Out-of-frame nonproductive sequences were analyzed to study raw recombination free of thymic and clonal selection effects. In TCRdb, the public reads were trimmed at Q25 with fastp and aligned with MiXCR, with productive beta chains retained. Records with the same CDR3 protein are collapsed into one entry carrying the most frequent genes and DNA. The V and J calls were not made by the authors but by TCRdb's processing. The sample table holds a few hundred thousand distinct CDR3 sequences, of which roughly 9.9% were seen once. In total, the top ten clones hold around 3.2% of the sample.

The same sample was also used in a study of yellow fever vaccine responses in identical twins. As described in the second report: According to the authors, the vaccine-induced T cell response in identical twins seemed to be partly convergent and partly specific to each individual. The study precisely tracked vaccine-responding T cell clones in identical twins.

The receptor comes from a woman aged 18-29 years in good health. Sequencing was performed on PBMCs. This sequence uses TRBV6-5 and TRBJ2-7; the D segment may tentatively be TRBD1 or TRBD2, each giving 6 matched bases. This receptor has the CDR3 CASSYPGAEQYF. The base sequence is TGTGCCAGCAGTTACCCGGGGGCCGAGCAGTACTTC.